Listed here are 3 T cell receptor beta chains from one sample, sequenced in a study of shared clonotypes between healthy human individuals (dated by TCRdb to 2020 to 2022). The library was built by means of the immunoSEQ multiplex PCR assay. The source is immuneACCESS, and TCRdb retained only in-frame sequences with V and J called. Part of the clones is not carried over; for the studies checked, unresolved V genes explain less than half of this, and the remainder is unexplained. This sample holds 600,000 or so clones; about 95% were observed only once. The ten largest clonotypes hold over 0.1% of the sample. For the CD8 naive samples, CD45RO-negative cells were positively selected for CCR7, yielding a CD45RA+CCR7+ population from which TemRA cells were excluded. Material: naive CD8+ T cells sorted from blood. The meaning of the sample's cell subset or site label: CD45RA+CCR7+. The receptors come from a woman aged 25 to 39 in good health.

The CDR3, as DNA: TGTGCCAGCAGAGCCATAGAGCAGAGCCCCTACGAGCAGTACTTC. Residues: CASRAIEQSPYEQYF. The rearrangement uses TRBV7-9 and TRBJ2-7; D gene uncertain. V shed 6 bases and J shed 2 bases, with 17 bases lying between them. The CDR3 covers 15 residues. CDR1 SEHNR and CDR2 FQNEAQ come from the germline V gene (reference sequence).

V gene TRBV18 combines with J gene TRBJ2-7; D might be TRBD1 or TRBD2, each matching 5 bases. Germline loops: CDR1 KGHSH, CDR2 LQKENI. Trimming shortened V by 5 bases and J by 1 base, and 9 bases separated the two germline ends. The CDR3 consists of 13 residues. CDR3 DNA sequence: TGTGCCAGCTCAGGGACGGGATCCTACGAGCAGTACTTC. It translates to CASSGTGSYEQYF.

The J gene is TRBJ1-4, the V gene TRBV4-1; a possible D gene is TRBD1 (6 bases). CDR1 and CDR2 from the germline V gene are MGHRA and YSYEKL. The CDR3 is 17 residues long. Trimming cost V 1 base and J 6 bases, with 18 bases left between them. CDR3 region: CASSQVQFPRGHEKLFF. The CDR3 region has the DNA TGCGCCAGCAGCCAAGTCCAATTCCCACGGGGGCATGAAAAACTGTTTTTT.